The 21 T cell receptor beta chains in this list originate from one sample, sequenced in a study of CD8+ T cells in alopecia areata. TCR sequencing used cDNA made by reverse transcription of extracted RNA. TCRdb keeps only in-frame clones here, not all; method: immunoSEQ multiplex PCR. The sample lists 200,000 to 250,000 clones, about 60% seen once, with 0.45% in the top ten. This specimen was CD4+ T cells sorted from blood, taken at week 0. These receptors were obtained from a human donor with alopecia areata.

V usage is TRBV5-1 and J usage is TRBJ1-1, with D hard to call. Trimming cost V 0 bases and J 3 bases, with 9 bases left between them. The CDR3 extends over 14 amino acids. Germline V gene sequence: CDR1 SGHRS, CDR2 YFSETQ. The CDR3 DNA reads as TGCGCCAGCAGCTTGGAACGGATCGACACTGAAGCTTTCTTT. It is translated as CASSLERIDTEAFF.

This clone was detected once. V and J are TRBV19 and TRBJ2-1, with a weak D call TRBD1 (6 bases). The V end lost 9 bases, the J end lost 3 bases, and 18 bases lay between the germline ends. CDR1 is LNHDA and CDR2 is SQIVND in the germline V gene (reference sequence). This CDR3 region has 15 residues. Here the CDR3 DNA reads TGTGCCAGCAACAGGGATGGGGGCTTCTACAATGAGCAGTTCTTC. Translating it yields CASNRDGGFYNEQFF.

The V call is TRBV19, the J call TRBJ2-5, with D possibly matching TRBD2 (5 bases). Trimming removed 8 bases at V and 7 bases at J, with 23 bases between. The CDR3 contains 15 residues. Germline assignment: CDR1 LNHDA and CDR2 SQIVND (reference sequence). The CDR3 DNA is TGTGCCAGTTCCTCCGGAGGACCCCGGTGGGGGACCCAGTACTTC. Protein: CASSSGGPRWGTQYF. The full variable domain, in which reference TRBV19 and TRBJ2-5 provide the parts outside the CDR3, is DGGITQSPKYLFRKEGQNVTLSCEQNLNHDAMYWYRQDPGQGLRLIYYSQIVNDFQKGDIAEGYSVSREKKESFPLTVTSAQKNPTAFYLCASSSGGPRWGTQYFGPGTRLLVL.

V is TRBV5-1 and J is TRBJ2-5; tentatively, D is TRBD2 (5 bases). V lost 1 base to trimming and J lost 0 bases, with 10 bases between them. The CDR3 length is 15 residues. CDR1 is SGHRS and CDR2 is YFSETQ in the germline V gene. CDR3 DNA: TGCGCCAGCAGCTTGAACCTCGGGAACCAAGAGACCCAGTACTTC. It codes for CASSLNLGNQETQYF.

This clone was detected only a few times. The chain joins TRBV18 to TRBJ2-1, with 8 nucleotides matching TRBD1. Germline values: CDR1 KGHSH, CDR2 LQKENI. The CDR3 runs 15 residues. J was trimmed by 5 bases and V by 2 bases; bases with no gene match: 5. The CDR3 nucleotides read TGTGCCAGCTCACCATACAGGGGGGCGAACAATGAGCAGTTCTTC. This gives the protein CASSPYRGANNEQFF.

This clone was seen a handful of times. The chain is built from TRBV6-5 and TRBJ2-7; perhaps TRBD2 as D (7 bases). Deletions cut 4 bases from V and 3 bases from J, with 16 bases between. In germline, CDR1 is MNHEY, CDR2 SVGAGI. This CDR3 spans 15 amino acids. The CDR3 nucleotides read TGTGCCAGCAGTTCCGGGGGGCTCGGGTTCTACGAGCAGTACTTC. Its translation: CASSSGGLGFYEQYF.

The V call is TRBV7-2, the J call TRBJ2-3; TRBD2 agrees at 7 bases. V was clipped by 1 base and J by 9 bases; unmatched bases: 7. Germline V CDR1 and CDR2: SGHTA, FQGNSA. CDR3 length equals 14 residues. CDR3 bases: TGTGCCAGCAGCTTAGGACTAGCCCCCCAGACGCAGTATTTT. Translated: CASSLGLAPQTQYF.

This rearrangement joins TRBV6-5 to TRBJ1-6; 8 bases line up with TRBD1. Unmatched junction bases numbered 7, after V lost 6 bases and J lost 9 bases. Germline loops: CDR1 MNHEY, CDR2 SVGAGI. This CDR3 has 14 amino acids. This CDR3 is CASRPRGLSSPLHF. CDR3 nucleotide sequence: TGTGCCAGCAGGCCCAGGGGGCTTAGTTCACCCCTCCACTTT.

This chain joins TRBV2 and TRBJ1-2; 7 positions match TRBD1. CDR1 SNHLY and CDR2 FYNNEI come from the germline V gene. V trimming: 6 bases; J trimming: 3 bases; junction bases outside the gene matches: 4. The CDR3 is 13 residues long. The CDR3 DNA reads as TGTGCCAGCAGGAGAACAGGGGACTATGGCTACACCTTC. It codes for CASRRTGDYGYTF.

V and J are TRBV11-2 and TRBJ2-2, with TRBD1 as a possible D gene (6 bases). Trimming removed 2 bases at V and 4 bases at J, with 8 bases between. This CDR3 contains 14 residues. CDR1 is SGHAT and CDR2 is FQNNGV in the germline V gene. The DNA of the CDR3 is TGTGCCAGCAGCTTATCCAGGGGCACCGGGGAGCTGTTTTTT. This encodes CASSLSRGTGELFF.

The CDR3 sequence is CASSQLAGTNTGELFF. The CDR3 region has the DNA TGCGCCAGCAGCCAACTAGCGGGAACGAACACCGGGGAGCTGTTTTTT. This chain uses TRBV4-1 with TRBJ2-2; 9 bases are shared with TRBD2. The length of the CDR3 is 16 residues. Per the germline V gene, CDR1 is MGHRA and CDR2 is YSYEKL. Trimming at V came to 2 bases and at J to 0 bases, leaving 1 base not matched to a gene.

The chain uses TRBV29-1 and TRBJ1-5; no reliable D call. CDR1 and CDR2 (germline): SQVTM, ANQGSEA. The CDR3 has 13 amino acids. V gave up 6 bases and J gave up 4 bases, with 13 bases separating them. Written as DNA, the CDR3 is TGCAGCGTCGGTCAGGCCAGGAATCAGCCCCAGCATTTT. Its protein product is CSVGQARNQPQHF.

J is TRBJ1-1 and V is TRBV6-1; unclear D gene. Trimming pared 6 bases from V and 5 bases from J, leaving 7 bases between. Germline V gene sequence: CDR1 MNHNS, CDR2 SASEGT. This CDR3 comprises 11 residues. The CDR3 here is CASSLRTEAFF. The CDR3, as DNA: TGTGCCAGCAGCCTACGTACTGAAGCTTTCTTT.

This chain connects TRBV2 to TRBJ1-5; D is possibly TRBD1 (6 bases). V dropped 3 bases and J dropped 4 bases, with 13 bases sitting between them. In germline, CDR1 is SNHLY, CDR2 FYNNEI. The CDR3 has 15 amino acids. The CDR3 DNA reads TGTGCCAGCAGTGATGAGGGGACAACAAATCAGCCCCAGCATTTT. Residues: CASSDEGTTNQPQHF.

This chain links TRBV7-3 with TRBJ2-3, with a weak D call TRBD1 (5 bases). Germline lookup yields CDR1 SGHTA and CDR2 FQGTGA. The CDR3 sequence is 13 residues long. V dropped 6 bases and J dropped 2 bases, with 9 bases sitting between them. This chain's CDR3 is CASSPGNTDTQYF. The CDR3, as DNA: TGTGCCAGCAGTCCAGGGAACACAGATACGCAGTATTTT.

V and J are TRBV15 and TRBJ2-5, with 8 bases lining up with TRBD1. Losses at the gene ends were 0 bases for V and 14 bases for J; bases not matched to a gene: 5. The CDR3 is 12 amino acids. Germline CDR1 is LNHNV and CDR2 is YYDKDF (reference sequence). The CDR3 region is CATSREVGQVYF. CDR3 in DNA: TGTGCCACCAGCAGAGAAGTGGGACAGGTATACTTC.

This clone was detected a few times. V and J are TRBV7-8 and TRBJ2-4, with D unclear. In germline, CDR1 is SGHVS, CDR2 FQNEAQ. This CDR3 is 15 amino acids long. V was shortened by 2 bases and J by 1 base, with 9 bases between the two germline ends. The CDR3 region has the DNA TGTGCCAGCAGCTTAATTGCTCAGGCCAAAAACATTCAGTACTTC. It is translated as CASSLIAQAKNIQYF.

The CDR3 nucleotides read TGCGCCAGCAGCTTGGCACAGGGTGACGACTACACCTTC. This sequence encodes CASSLAQGDDYTF. The chain joins TRBV5-1 to TRBJ1-2, with D perhaps TRBD1 (6 bases). The ends were cut back, 0 bases at V and 10 bases at J, with 13 bases in the middle. The CDR3 runs 13 residues. In germline, CDR1 is SGHRS, CDR2 YFSETQ.

This clone was seen more than once but under ten times. The genes are TRBV5-1 and TRBJ2-5, with a tentative D call TRBD2 (6 bases). This CDR3 has 17 amino acids. Germline assignment: CDR1 SGHRS and CDR2 YFSETQ. The V gene lost 1 base and the J gene lost 1 base, with 17 bases spanning the gap. The CDR3 is CASSLIRRGTAQETQYF. In nucleotides, the CDR3 is TGCGCCAGCAGCTTGATTAGGCGCGGGACGGCCCAAGAGACCCAGTACTTC.

V gene TRBV5-1 combines with J gene TRBJ2-2, with D possibly TRBD2 on 6 matching bases. CDR3 length: 16 residues. Germline V gene sequence: CDR1 SGHRS, CDR2 YFSETQ. Trimming removed 1 base at V and 7 bases at J, with 17 bases between. The DNA for the CDR3 is TGCGCCAGCAGCTTGCGGGCTACGGGGGAAAGCGGGGAGCTGTTTTTT. It codes for CASSLRATGESGELFF.

The table lists this clone with a few counts. The chain has TRBV7-8 and TRBJ2-3; 8 nucleotides line up with TRBD2. The germline gives CDR1 SGHVS, CDR2 FQNEAQ. The CDR3 sequence is 14 residues long. After removal of 3 bases from V and 1 base from J, the junction contained 0 bases not matched to a gene. The CDR3 sequence: CASSLREGTDTQYF. CDR3 DNA: TGTGCCAGCAGCTTGCGGGAGGGCACAGATACGCAGTATTTT.